The rows below give T cell receptor beta chains drawn from one sample of a study of cytomegalovirus exposure and HLA in healthy donors. Only in-frame clones appear in the TCRdb table, and some are missing; sequencing was by immunoSEQ multiplex PCR. This table has more than 150,000 clones, roughly 80% appearing once. Sample: PBMCs. The receptors originated from a middle-aged man in good health and CMV-seropositive. Each CDR3 is given with its conserved first and last residue. The D gene is left open where the match is weak. Size tells how often a clone was seen (once, few, many) or the class of an expanded clone, and some rows leave it out.

j_gene,v_gene,d_gene,len,abundance,CDR3nt,CDR3aa
TRBJ2-3,TRBV9,.,16,.,TGTGCCAGCAGCGCCTCCCTTCCCGGGTCTCACCATACGCAGTATTTT,CASSASLPGSHHTQYF
TRBJ2-7,TRBV21-1,.,17,once,TGTGCCAGCAGCAAAGTGATCCGTCCAGGGGCGACCTACGAGCAGTACTTC,CASSKVIRPGATYEQYF
TRBJ2-1,TRBV25-1,TRBD1,16,.,TGTGCCAGCAGTGAGGAAAGGACAGGGACTTGGAATGAGCAGTTCTTC,CASSEERTGTWNEQFF
TRBJ1-1,TRBV7-8,TRBD1,16,.,TGTGCCAGCAGCCTTCTCCAGGCCGGGCAGGGGGATGAAGCTTTCTTT,CASSLLQAGQGDEAFF
TRBJ1-2,TRBV19,TRBD1,15,.,TGTGCCAGTAGTATCTCCGGGACAGAAAACTATGGCTACACCTTC,CASSISGTENYGYTF
TRBJ1-4,TRBV9,TRBD1,15,.,TGTGCCAGCAGCGGTGACAGGGTTTCGAATGAAAAACTGTTTTTT,CASSGDRVSNEKLFF
TRBJ2-7,TRBV13,.,14,few,TGTGCCAGCAGCTTAGGAGACATATCGTACGAGCAGTACTTC,CASSLGDISYEQYF
TRBJ1-1,TRBV4-3,.,13,once,TGCGCCAGCAGCCTGGGCAGAAGGACTGAAGCTTTCTTT,CASSLGRRTEAFF
TRBJ2-3,TRBV5-4,TRBD2,18,.,TGTGCCAGCAGCTTGGCTGGGTCTAGCGGGGGGGCCAGGGATACGCAGTATTTT,CASSLAGSSGGARDTQYF
TRBJ1-4,TRBV18,TRBD1,14,.,TGTGCCAGCTCACCACAGGGGGCGGGTGAAAAACTGTTTTTT,CASSPQGAGEKLFF